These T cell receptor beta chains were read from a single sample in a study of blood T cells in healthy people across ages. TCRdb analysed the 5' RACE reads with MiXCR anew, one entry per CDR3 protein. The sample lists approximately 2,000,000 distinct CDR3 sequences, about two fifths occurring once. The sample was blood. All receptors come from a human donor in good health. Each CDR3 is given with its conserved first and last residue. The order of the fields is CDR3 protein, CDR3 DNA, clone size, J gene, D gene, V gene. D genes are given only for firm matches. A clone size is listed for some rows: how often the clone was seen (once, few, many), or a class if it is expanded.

CDR3aa: CASSPWGVDGNTIYF
CDR3nt: TGTGCCAGCAGCCCATGGGGTGTAGATGGAAACACCATATATTTT
abundance: -
j_gene: TRBJ1-3
d_gene: -
v_gene: TRBV7-2

CDR3aa: CSAARTSTGDTQYF
CDR3nt: TGCAGTGCCGCGCGGACATCAACGGGGGATACGCAGTATTTT
abundance: -
j_gene: TRBJ2-3
d_gene: -
v_gene: TRBV20-1

CDR3aa: CASSQGRGSGDREQYF
CDR3nt: TGCGCCAGCAGCCAAGGGCGGGGTAGCGGGGATCGCGAGCAGTACTTC
abundance: -
j_gene: TRBJ2-7
d_gene: TRBD2
v_gene: TRBV4-3

CDR3aa: CASSTAAGGYNEQFF
CDR3nt: TGCGCCAGCAGCACCGCAGCGGGGGGGTACAATGAGCAGTTCTTC
abundance: -
j_gene: TRBJ2-1
d_gene: TRBD2
v_gene: TRBV5-1

CDR3aa: CSASGRRLAKNIQYF
CDR3nt: TGCAGTGCTAGTGGCAGACGGTTAGCCAAAAACATTCAGTACTTC
abundance: -
j_gene: TRBJ2-4
d_gene: -
v_gene: TRBV20-1

CDR3aa: CSVAGQPRDTQYF
CDR3nt: TGCAGCGTTGCGGGCCAACCCAGGGATACGCAGTATTTT
abundance: few
j_gene: TRBJ2-3
d_gene: -
v_gene: TRBV29-1

CDR3aa: CASSFIGSSYNEQFF
CDR3nt: TGTGCCAGCAGCTTTATAGGAAGCTCCTACAATGAGCAGTTCTTC
abundance: few
j_gene: TRBJ2-1
d_gene: -
v_gene: TRBV7-9

CDR3aa: CASSPGLAGVLAEQFF
CDR3nt: TGTGCCAGCAGTCCGGGACTAGCGGGGGTTTTAGCTGAGCAGTTCTTC
abundance: -
j_gene: TRBJ2-1
d_gene: TRBD2
v_gene: TRBV6-5

CDR3aa: CASSRLRTGADTQYF
CDR3nt: TGTGCCAGCAGCCGACTAAGGACAGGAGCAGATACGCAGTATTTT
abundance: -
j_gene: TRBJ2-3
d_gene: TRBD1
v_gene: TRBV7-2

CDR3aa: CSAGKLAGFYEQYF
CDR3nt: TGCAGTGCCGGGAAACTAGCGGGGTTCTACGAGCAGTACTTC
abundance: -
j_gene: TRBJ2-7
d_gene: TRBD2
v_gene: TRBV20-1

CDR3aa: CASSPGRFGETQYF
CDR3nt: TGTGCCAGCAGCCCGGGCAGGTTCGGAGAGACCCAGTACTTC
abundance: -
j_gene: TRBJ2-5
d_gene: -
v_gene: TRBV7-2

CDR3aa: CASSPGLASWEQFF
CDR3nt: TGTGCCAGCTCACCGGGACTAGCGTCATGGGAGCAGTTCTTC
abundance: -
j_gene: TRBJ2-1
d_gene: TRBD2
v_gene: TRBV18

CDR3aa: CASSQDLEDGYTF
CDR3nt: TGCGCCAGCAGCCAAGATTTGGAAGATGGCTACACCTTC
abundance: few
j_gene: TRBJ1-2
d_gene: -
v_gene: TRBV4-3

CDR3aa: CSAYRDSRIYEQYF
CDR3nt: TGCAGTGCCTACCGGGACAGCCGGATCTACGAGCAGTACTTC
abundance: few
j_gene: TRBJ2-7
d_gene: TRBD1
v_gene: TRBV20-1

CDR3aa: CASSHVAGRVDTQYF
CDR3nt: TGCGCCAGCAGCCACGTAGCGGGTCGGGTAGATACGCAGTATTTT
abundance: -
j_gene: TRBJ2-3
d_gene: TRBD2
v_gene: TRBV4-3

CDR3aa: CASSDDRGLTDTQYF
CDR3nt: TGTGCCAGCAGTGATGACAGGGGTCTCACAGATACGCAGTATTTT
abundance: -
j_gene: TRBJ2-3
d_gene: TRBD1
v_gene: TRBV25-1